Presented here are 13 T cell receptor beta chains from one specimen sequenced in a study of identical twins. MiXCR, applied by TCRdb to the 5' RACE reads, yields one record per CDR3 protein. This sample yields about 240,000 distinct CDR3 sequences, of which roughly a tenth are seen a single time; approximately 9.1% belongs to the top ten. The sample was memory T cells sorted from blood. The receptor source for this set is a man between 45 and 60 years old in good health.

This clonotype has at least ten counts. The chain employs TRBV5-1 and TRBJ2-7, with D perhaps TRBD2 (6 bases). This CDR3 region has 12 residues. Trimming pared 4 bases from V and 7 bases from J, leaving 12 bases between. The germline gives CDR1 SGHRS, CDR2 YFSETQ. In nucleotides, the CDR3 is TGCGCCAGCAGCCTCGGAGGGAGGGAGCAGTACTTC. Translation gives CASSLGGREQYF.

This chain uses TRBV7-9 with TRBJ2-1, with TRBD2 matching over 9 bases. Looked up from germline, CDR1 is SEHNR and CDR2 is FQNEAQ (reference sequence). With 3 bases clipped from V and 15 bases from J, the junction kept 6 bases outside the gene matches. CDR3 length: 12 residues. CDR3 protein: CASSFPGLAVFF. The CDR3 DNA is TGTGCCAGCAGCTTCCCGGGACTAGCAGTGTTCTTC.

This clonotype was counted many times. The chain links TRBV20-1 to TRBJ1-1; a weak D match, TRBD1 (6 bases). This CDR3 has 17 amino acids. Trimming pared 0 bases from V and 3 bases from J, leaving 20 bases between. CDR1 and CDR2 (germline): DFQATT, SNEGSKA (reference sequence). The CDR3 DNA reads as TGCAGTGCTAGAGATACTATGGGGGCCGCGTGGGACACTGAAGCTTTCTTT. This gives the protein CSARDTMGAAWDTEAFF.

This clonotype was found a few times. The chain is built from TRBV6-1 and TRBJ1-4, with TRBD1 identical over 7 bases. The CDR3 length is 12 residues. V was clipped by 6 bases and J by 8 bases; unmatched bases: 3. Germline CDR1 MNHNS, CDR2 SASEGT. The CDR3 spells CASRRGHEKLFF. In DNA form, the CDR3 reads TGTGCCAGCAGAAGGGGGCACGAAAAACTGTTTTTT.

V usage is TRBV20-1 and J usage is TRBJ1-2, with D uncertain. The V end lost 1 base, the J end lost 5 bases, and 8 bases lay between the germline ends. Germline loops: CDR1 DFQATT, CDR2 SNEGSKA (reference sequence). This CDR3 comprises 12 residues. The CDR3 sequence is CSARVGTYGYTF. CDR3 in DNA: TGCAGTGCTAGAGTGGGAACGTATGGCTACACCTTC.

This sequence joins TRBV5-6 and TRBJ1-3, with no clear D. Germline CDR1 is SGHDT and CDR2 is YYEEEE. Deletions cut 1 base from V and 0 bases from J, with 8 bases between. The CDR3 is made up of 15 amino acids. The CDR3 coding sequence is TGTGCCAGCAGCTTGATACTCTCCTCTGGAAACACCATATATTTT. Protein: CASSLILSSGNTIYF.

This clonotype was observed a few times. This chain links TRBV11-2 with TRBJ2-5, with unresolved D. Deletions cut 1 base from V and 4 bases from J, with 10 bases between. Germline V gene data show CDR1 as SGHAT and CDR2 as FQNNGV. The CDR3 is made up of 14 amino acids. CDR3 in amino acids: CASSLAWVAETQYF. The CDR3 DNA sequence: TGTGCCAGCAGCTTAGCCTGGGTGGCAGAGACCCAGTACTTC. The full variable domain, its missing parts supplied by reference TRBV11-2 and TRBJ2-5, is EAGVAQSPRYKIIEKRQSVAFWCNPISGHATLYWYQQILGQGPKLLIQFQNNGVVDDSQLPKDRFSAERLKGVDSTLKIQPAKLEDSAVYLCASSLAWVAETQYFGPGTRLLVL.

The chain has TRBV4-2 and TRBJ1-5; D remains unclear. V lost 0 bases and J lost 3, with 9 bases in between. Germline loops: CDR1 LGHNA, CDR2 YNFKEQ. CDR3 size: 15 residues. The CDR3 DNA sequence: TGTGCCAGCAGCCAAGAGAAAGGAGACAATCAGCCCCAGCATTTT. Protein: CASSQEKGDNQPQHF.

This rearrangement joins TRBV20-1 to TRBJ2-2; TRBD1 might be the D (5 bases). The CDR3 covers 15 residues. The germline CDR1 and CDR2 sequences are DFQATT and SNEGSKA (reference sequence). Trimming stripped 4 bases from V and 2 bases from J, with 14 bases between. The chain's CDR3 is CSATGQFDNTGELFF. In nucleotides, the CDR3 is TGCAGTGCTACTGGACAATTTGATAACACCGGGGAGCTGTTTTTT.

This clonotype was seen ten or more times. The chain couples TRBV5-1 to TRBJ2-2; no firm D call. V was pared by 0 bases and J by 1 base, with 10 bases between. The CDR3 covers 16 residues. Germline assignment: CDR1 SGHRS and CDR2 YFSETQ. Here the CDR3 DNA reads TGCGCCAGCAGCTTGGTGTTCGCGAGGAACACCGGGGAGCTGTTTTTT. Its translation: CASSLVFARNTGELFF.

This chain uses TRBV5-1 with TRBJ1-2; D unresolved. With 4 bases removed from V and 4 bases from J, the gap between germline ends came to 14 bases. The CDR3 sequence is 14 residues long. Germline CDR1 and CDR2: SGHRS and YFSETQ. This CDR3 reads CASSAEGQIYGYTF. CDR3 nucleotides: TGCGCCAGCAGCGCGGAGGGTCAGATCTATGGCTACACCTTC.

This clonotype was observed many times. V and J are TRBV7-9 and TRBJ2-5; no firm D call. The CDR3 runs to 12 residues. Trimming removed 1 base at V and 3 bases at J, with 3 bases between. Germline loops: CDR1 SEHNR, CDR2 FQNEAQ (reference sequence). The CDR3 reads CASSLVEETQYF. The CDR3 region has the DNA TGTGCCAGCAGCTTAGTAGAAGAGACCCAGTACTTC.

The table lists this clonotype with a few counts. The chain has TRBV4-3 and TRBJ2-7; TRBD2 is a possible D gene (6 bases). Trimming left V 0 bases short and J 0 bases short, with 6 bases between. The CDR3 contains 14 residues. Germline CDR1 and CDR2: LGHNA and YSLEER. The CDR3, as DNA: TGCGCCAGCAGCCAAGAGGGGGGCTCCTACGAGCAGTACTTC. This translates into CASSQEGGSYEQYF.